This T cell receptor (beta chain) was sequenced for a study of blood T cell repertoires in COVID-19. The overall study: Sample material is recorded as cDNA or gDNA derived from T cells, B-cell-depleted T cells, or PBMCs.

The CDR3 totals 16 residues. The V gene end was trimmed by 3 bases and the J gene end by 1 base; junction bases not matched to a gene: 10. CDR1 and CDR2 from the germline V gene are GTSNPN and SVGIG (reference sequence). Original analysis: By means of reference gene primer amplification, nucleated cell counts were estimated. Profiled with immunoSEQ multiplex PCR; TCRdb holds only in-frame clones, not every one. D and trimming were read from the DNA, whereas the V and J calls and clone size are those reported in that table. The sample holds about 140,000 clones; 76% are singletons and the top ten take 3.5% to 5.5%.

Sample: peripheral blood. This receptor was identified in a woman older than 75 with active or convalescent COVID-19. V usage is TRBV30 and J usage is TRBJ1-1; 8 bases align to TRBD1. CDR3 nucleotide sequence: TGTGCCTGGAGAACTAGCAGGGGGCTGAGGAACACTGAAGCTTTCTTT. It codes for CAWRTSRGLRNTEAFF.